Listed here are 25 T cell receptor beta chains from one sample, sequenced in a study of cytomegalovirus exposure and HLA in healthy donors (dated by TCRdb to 2017 to 2019). Libraries were made using the immunoSEQ multiplex PCR assay. The multiplex PCR relied on a mix of 60 forward primers for TCR Vbeta segments and 13 reverse primers for TCR Jbeta segments. TCRdb stores this immuneACCESS table with in-frame sequences only. Part of the clones is absent; in the studies checked, under half of the shortfall reflects unresolved V genes, and no reason is known for the rest. The sample data list 130,000 or so clones, and around 90% of these were observed just once. The top ten constitute roughly 0.5% of the sample. Input material: PBMCs. The receptors were sampled from a middle-aged woman in good health and CMV-seronegative.

This rearrangement joins TRBV30 to TRBJ1-4, with 7 bases identical to TRBD1. With V trimmed by 7 bases and J by 8 bases, 10 bases remained unmatched. CDR3 size: 13 residues. Per the germline V gene, CDR1 is GTSNPN and CDR2 is SVGIG (reference sequence). CDR3 residues: CAFNRDSGEKLFF. CDR3 nucleotides: TGTGCCTTTAACCGGGACAGCGGAGAAAAACTGTTTTTT.

The chain is built from TRBV28 and TRBJ2-7, with TRBD2 as a possible D gene (5 bases). This CDR3 spans 13 amino acids. Trimming left V 8 bases short and J 6 bases short, with 17 bases between. Germline V gene data show CDR1 as MDHEN and CDR2 as SYDVKM. DNA of the CDR3: TGTGCCAGCGGACTGGGAACATCAGGCGAGCAGTACTTC. Amino acids: CASGLGTSGEQYF.

The V and J genes are TRBV5-1 and TRBJ1-1, with D possibly matching TRBD1 (6 bases). Looked up from germline, CDR1 is SGHRS and CDR2 is YFSETQ. The CDR3 totals 17 residues. Trimming took off 0 bases at V and 5 bases at J, with 20 bases between the two ends. The CDR3 coding sequence is TGCGCCAGCAGCTTGGAGGTGGGGGGGGCTTTCGGGACTGAAGCTTTCTTT. Translated: CASSLEVGGAFGTEAFF.

This chain links TRBV11-2 with TRBJ2-1; TRBD2 agrees at 9 bases. J was trimmed by 10 bases and V by 1 base; bases with no gene match: 8. CDR1 and CDR2 from the germline V gene are SGHAT and FQNNGV. The length of the CDR3 is 15 residues. The CDR3 DNA reads TGTGCCAGCAGCTTAGTCGATAGCGGGAGTGGCGAGCAGTTCTTC. Residues: CASSLVDSGSGEQFF.

This sequence joins TRBV9 and TRBJ2-7, with D possibly TRBD2 on 7 matching bases. CDR1 is SGDLS, CDR2 YYNGEE, per germline. This CDR3 contains 14 residues. Trimming cost V 4 bases and J 3 bases, with 14 bases left between them. The CDR3 region is CASSPGGIFYEQYF. In nucleotides, the CDR3 is TGTGCCAGCAGCCCGGGGGGCATATTCTACGAGCAGTACTTC.

The CDR3, as DNA: TGTGCCAGTTTGGACAGGGAAGGTTACCAGCCCCAGCATTTT. This encodes CASLDREGYQPQHF. The V call is TRBV19, the J call TRBJ1-5; 8 nucleotides line up with TRBD1. The germline V gene has CDR1 LNHDA and CDR2 SQIVND (reference sequence). The CDR3 extends over 14 amino acids. V dropped 8 bases and J dropped 7; count of bases not matched to a gene: 10.

The chain carries TRBV5-1 and TRBJ2-7; 8 nucleotides line up with TRBD1. Looked up from germline, CDR1 is SGHRS and CDR2 is YFSETQ. V gave up 0 bases and J gave up 9 bases; unmatched junction bases: 5. The length of the CDR3 is 13 residues. The CDR3 reads CASSLGDRTGQYF. The CDR3 bases are TGCGCCAGCAGCTTGGGGGACAGGACCGGGCAGTACTTC.

J is TRBJ2-1 and V is TRBV4-2; the match to TRBD2 covers 7 bases. CDR3 length: 17 residues. Germline V gene lookup returns CDR1 LGHNA and CDR2 YNFKEQ. V lost 1 base, J lost 0 bases, and 6 bases stayed unmatched. The chain's CDR3 is CASSQGSGGSSYNEQFF. The DNA of the CDR3 is TGTGCCAGCAGCCAAGGATCGGGCGGGAGCTCCTACAATGAGCAGTTCTTC.

The rearrangement joins TRBV6-1 to TRBJ1-5; 8 nucleotides line up with TRBD1. The V segment lost 5 bases and the J segment 11 bases; nucleotides outside the gene matches: 11. This CDR3 contains 14 residues. CDR1 is MNHNS and CDR2 is SASEGT in the germline V gene. The CDR3 loop reads CASSHRDRTRAQHF. DNA for the CDR3: TGTGCCAGCAGTCATCGGGACAGGACTAGGGCCCAGCATTTT.

This clone was observed once. The gene calls are TRBV25-1 and TRBJ2-5; a possible D gene is TRBD2 (5 bases). The CDR3 is 16 amino acids. The germline V gene has CDR1 MGHDK and CDR2 SYGVNS. V was shortened by 4 bases and J by 1 base, with 16 bases between the two germline ends. CDR3 in DNA: TGTGCCAGCAGTGGCGCAGGAGGTTCCCGCCAAGAGACCCAGTACTTC. This encodes CASSGAGGSRQETQYF.

This chain links TRBV7-9 with TRBJ2-3, with TRBD2 matching 9 bases. This CDR3 spans 14 amino acids. V lost 5 bases, J lost 6 bases, and 6 bases stayed unmatched. The V gene's germline CDR1 is SEHNR and CDR2 FQNEAQ (reference sequence). In nucleotides, the CDR3 is TGTGCCAGCAGCGGTAGCGGGAGTCCCGATACGCAGTATTTT. Translated, it gives CASSGSGSPDTQYF. Using reference TRBV7-9 and TRBJ2-3 for the parts outside the CDR3, the full variable domain is DTGVSQNPRHKITKRGQNVTFRCDPISEHNRLYWYRQTLGQGPEFLTYFQNEAQLEKSRLLSDRFSAERPKGSFSTLEIQRTEQGDSAMYLCASSGSGSPDTQYFGPGTRLTVL.

The chain uses TRBV2 and TRBJ2-7; 8 bases agree with TRBD2. In germline, CDR1 is SNHLY, CDR2 FYNNEI. This CDR3 region has 15 residues. Trimming cost V 1 base and J 5 bases; bases outside gene matches: 7. CDR3 nucleotide sequence: TGTGCCAGCAGTGAAGAGGCTAGCGGGTTCAACGAGCAGTACTTC. Encoded protein: CASSEEASGFNEQYF.

The rearrangement links TRBV7-3 to TRBJ2-7; D is perhaps TRBD1 (5 bases). CDR1 and CDR2 from the germline V gene are SGHTA and FQGTGA. Between the trimmed V and J ends, which lost 4 bases and 6 bases, there was a span of 10 bases. The CDR3 covers 12 residues. CDR3 in amino acids: CASSSQGSEQYF. CDR3 bases: TGTGCCAGCAGCTCCCAGGGTTCCGAGCAGTACTTC.

The gene calls are TRBV7-9 and TRBJ2-1; D not certain. CDR1 is SEHNR, CDR2 FQNEAQ, per germline (reference sequence). V lost 2 bases and J 8 bases, leaving 4 bases between the germline ends. The CDR3 length is 11 residues. This CDR3 is CASSLSDEQFF. Here the CDR3 DNA reads TGTGCCAGCAGCTTATCTGATGAGCAGTTCTTC.

This clone came up a few times. The gene calls are TRBV2 and TRBJ2-2, with a possible D match to TRBD2 (5 bases). Deletions cut 4 bases from V and 1 base from J, with 10 bases between. The CDR3 has 15 amino acids. The V gene's germline CDR1 is SNHLY and CDR2 FYNNEI. CDR3 coding DNA: TGTGCCAGCAGTGGGACTCCCCTGAACACCGGGGAGCTGTTTTTT. Translation: CASSGTPLNTGELFF. Full variable domain (missing parts from reference TRBV2 and TRBJ2-2): EPEVTQTPSHQVTQMGQEVILRCVPISNHLYFYWYRQILGQKVEFLVSFYNNEISEKSEIFDDQFSVERPDGSNFTLKIRSTKLEDSAMYFCASSGTPLNTGELFFGEGSRLTVL.

This clone was recorded a few times. The chain employs TRBV5-1 and TRBJ1-6; D remains unclear. With 0 bases removed from V and 8 bases from J, the gap between germline ends came to 12 bases. Germline V gene sequence: CDR1 SGHRS, CDR2 YFSETQ. CDR3 length equals 15 residues. CDR3 region: CASSLGVGWDSPLHF. CDR3 DNA: TGCGCCAGCAGCTTGGGTGTGGGCTGGGATTCACCCCTCCACTTT.

The chain has TRBV5-1 and TRBJ1-3, with D hard to call. The CDR3 runs to 17 residues. CDR1 SGHRS and CDR2 YFSETQ come from the germline V gene. The V and J ends lost 4 bases and 2 bases respectively, with 19 bases between them. Written as DNA, the CDR3 is TGCGCCAGCAGCCGGGAGGCGAGGGCTCCCACTGGAAACACCATATATTTT. It is translated as CASSREARAPTGNTIYF.

V usage is TRBV30 and J usage is TRBJ2-3, with 9 positions matching TRBD2. The CDR3 has 14 amino acids. V lost 0 bases, J lost 5 bases, and 3 bases stayed unmatched. The germline V gene has CDR1 GTSNPN and CDR2 SVGIG (reference sequence). CDR3 nucleotide sequence: TGTGCCTGGAGTGTAACTAGCGGGTTAGATACGCAGTATTTT. Translating it yields CAWSVTSGLDTQYF.

This chain connects TRBV4-1 to TRBJ2-3; 10 positions match TRBD2. Germline CDR1 and CDR2: MGHRA and YSYEKL. The CDR3 spans 21 residues. Losses at the gene ends were 1 base for V and 1 base for J; bases not matched to a gene: 17. DNA of the CDR3: TGCGCCAGCAGCCAAGTGGGCCTAGCGGGAGTAGTGAGCCCCCGCACAGATACGCAGTATTTT. This codes for CASSQVGLAGVVSPRTDTQYF.

The gene calls are TRBV9 and TRBJ2-5; D perhaps matches TRBD2 (6 bases). The end of the DNA aligns better with TRBJ2-7, so the J call may be wrong. This CDR3 is built from 16 residues. Looked up from germline, CDR1 is SGDLS and CDR2 is YYNGEE. The CDR3 sequence: CASSAHPSDNSYEQYF. The CDR3 DNA reads as TGTGCCAGCAGTGCCCACCCTAGCGACAACTCCTACGAGCAGTACTTC.

The chain combines TRBV4-3 with TRBJ2-3; 14 nucleotides line up with TRBD2. The CDR3 contains 20 residues. Germline loops: CDR1 LGHNA, CDR2 YSLEER. The ends lost 3 bases at V and 9 bases at J; junction bases unmatched: 20. Here the CDR3 DNA reads TGCGCCAGCAGCCACCAACTCCCTCCGGGACTAGCGGGAGCTCGCTCGACGCAGTATTTT. Amino acids: CASSHQLPPGLAGARSTQYF.

A remark on this clone: The junction differs from germline at one of its ends, possibly a read error. Other DNA sequences in this specimen translate into the identical CDR3. This rearrangement joins TRBV10-3 to TRBJ2-7, with 9 bases aligning to TRBD2. The CDR3 covers 16 residues. Germline V gene lookup returns CDR1 ENHRY and CDR2 SYGVKD. The CDR3 here is CAISPGLAGGSYEQYF. The DNA for the CDR3 is TGTGCCATCAGTCCGGGACTAGCCGGAGGTAGCTACGAACAGTACTTC.

This clone has a single count. The chain links TRBV4-3 to TRBJ2-5, with TRBD1 matching over 9 bases. The CDR3 length is 14 residues. J was trimmed by 7 bases and V by 4 bases; bases with no gene match: 7. Germline CDR1 and CDR2: LGHNA and YSLEER. CDR3 coding DNA: TGCGCCAGCAGCCCCGGGACAGGGTCTGGGACCCAGTACTTC. Translating gives CASSPGTGSGTQYF.

For this clone: Mismatch with germline at one junction end may stem from a read error. The chain links TRBV6-1 to TRBJ2-7, with D unresolved. CDR3 length: 11 residues. Germline assignment: CDR1 MNHNS and CDR2 SASEGT. CDR3 residues: CASGDGYEQYF. DNA for the CDR3: TGTGCCAGCGGTGACGGGTACGAGCAGTACTTC.

V is TRBV2 and J is TRBJ2-2, with 8 bases matching TRBD1. J gave up 6 bases and V 8 bases, and 5 bases lay outside the gene matches. Per the germline V gene, CDR1 is SNHLY and CDR2 is FYNNEI. This CDR3 spans 13 amino acids. CDR3 loop: CASGETGAGELFF. The CDR3 nucleotides read TGTGCCAGCGGAGAGACAGGGGCCGGGGAGCTGTTTTTT.